This T cell receptor (beta chain) is from a study of siplizumab effects on memory and regulatory T cells. Remarks on this clone: As yet, its antigen is unknown.

Germline V gene sequence: CDR1 SGDLS, CDR2 YYNGEE. CDR3 length: 16 residues. V was pared by 0 bases and J by 0 bases, with 10 bases between. Some 9.7 x 10^4 TCR templates were assayed per sample. TCRdb's table, derived via immunoSEQ multiplex PCR, lists solely in-frame clones and lacks some. The sample has 100,000 to 110,000 clones, more than 85% seen once. Overall study results and limits: Siplizumab cultures yielded proliferating Tregs whose suppressive function was not confirmed. Some alloreactive sequences were traceable to unstimulated CD4+ memory cells, and siplizumab significantly reduced them. Roughly 80-97% of dividing CD4+ or CD8+ clones were without an attributable naive or memory phenotype.

The sequence was obtained from a human donor in good health. This rearrangement joins TRBV9 to TRBJ1-3, with D maybe TRBD1 (5 bases). Sequencing input: CD4+ T cells sorted from blood. The DNA of the CDR3 is TGTGCCAGCAGCGTAGGGGGCAGGGTCTCTGGAAACACCATATATTTT. This encodes CASSVGGRVSGNTIYF.